Below are 9 T cell receptor beta chains sequenced from a single sample in a study of blood T cells in healthy people across ages (dated by TCRdb to between 2015 and 2016). The library was made by 5' RACE. Instrument on record: Illumina HiSeq 2500. A second 7 to 11 cycle PCR used a sample-barcoded 5' primer and a J-beta primer mix. TCRdb's own reprocessing of the public reads used fastp at Q25 and MiXCR and kept productive beta chains. Merged by CDR3 protein, the rows form single entries marked with the most common genes and DNA. The sample yields roughly 700,000 distinct CDR3 sequences; around a quarter were counted once. More than 8% of the sample belongs to the ten largest clones. This same sample was also taken into another study, of T cells of mothers and their children.

Sequenced input: blood. These receptor sequences come from a boy younger than 18 in good health.

The chain employs TRBV7-9 and TRBJ2-1; TRBD2 matches 9 bases. The V segment lost 5 bases and the J segment 1 base; nucleotides outside the gene matches: 3. This CDR3 has 15 amino acids. The germline gives CDR1 SEHNR, CDR2 FQNEAQ (reference sequence). As DNA, the CDR3 is TGTGCCAGCAGCGCGAGCGGGGGGTCCTACAATGAGCAGTTCTTC. It encodes CASSASGGSYNEQFF.

Many counts were recorded for this clonotype. The rearrangement links TRBV4-2 to TRBJ2-5; 7 bases fit TRBD2. J was trimmed by 2 bases and V by 0 bases; bases with no gene match: 6. Per germline, CDR1 LGHNA and CDR2 YNFKEQ. The CDR3 runs 16 residues. CDR3 DNA sequence: TGTGCCAGCAGCCAAGATCGCGGGGGAGGACAAGAGACCCAGTACTTC. Protein product: CASSQDRGGGQETQYF.

The V and J genes are TRBV4-2 and TRBJ2-2; the match to TRBD1 covers 8 bases. CDR3 length: 17 residues. Trimming took 4 bases from V and 3 from J; bases not matched to a gene: 10. The germline CDR1 and CDR2 sequences are LGHNA and YNFKEQ. In nucleotides, the CDR3 is TGTGCCAGCAGCCCCTCCGGCAGGGGGCTAGACACCGGGGAGCTGTTTTTT. Its translation: CASSPSGRGLDTGELFF.

This clonotype turned up a few times. A much larger clone sits a single nucleotide away, making a read error possible. This sequence joins TRBV7-2 and TRBJ2-5; D remains ambiguous. This CDR3 is 15 amino acids long. Germline lookup yields CDR1 SGHTA and CDR2 FQGNSA. The V end was cut by 1 base, the J end by 5 bases, with 14 bases between. CDR3 sequence (DNA): TGTGCCAGCAGCTTAGACAACCGTTCTTGGGAGACCCAGTACTTC. Protein sequence: CASSLDNRSWETQYF.

The chain combines TRBV6-5 with TRBJ2-7, with 9 bases matching TRBD2. This CDR3 is built from 15 residues. Unmatched junction bases numbered 5, after V lost 3 bases and J lost 2 bases. The germline V gene encodes CDR1 MNHEY and CDR2 SVGAGI. CDR3 in amino acids: CASSYVIAGAYEQYF. The DNA for the CDR3 is TGTGCCAGCAGTTATGTAATAGCGGGGGCCTACGAGCAGTACTTC.

The chain recombines TRBV6-5 with TRBJ2-5; 9 nucleotides line up with TRBD2. With the DNA end fitting TRBJ2-1 better, the J assignment may be wrong. The CDR3 totals 15 residues. Germline V gene lookup returns CDR1 MNHEY and CDR2 SVGAGI. The CDR3 nucleotides are TGTGCCAGCAGTTACTCCGTACTAGCGGGCAATGAGCAGTTCTTC. Translating it yields CASSYSVLAGNEQFF.

A few counts support this clonotype. This chain joins TRBV7-9 and TRBJ2-3; 9 bases match TRBD2. Trimming removed 6 bases from V and 5 bases from J; junction bases left unmatched: 12. The CDR3 loop spans 16 amino acids. Germline V gives CDR1 SEHNR, CDR2 FQNEAQ (reference sequence). The CDR3 region has the DNA TGTGCCAGCAGTCATCCGGGACTAGCTGTTCAAGATACGCAGTATTTT. This sequence encodes CASSHPGLAVQDTQYF.

This clonotype was counted between two and nine times. The chain recombines TRBV9 with TRBJ2-1, with D possibly TRBD2 on 6 matching bases. The V gene's germline CDR1 is SGDLS and CDR2 YYNGEE. The CDR3 is made up of 16 amino acids. Trimming pared 4 bases from V and 0 bases from J, leaving 14 bases between. The CDR3: CASSLGTSPSYNEQFF. The CDR3 DNA reads TGTGCCAGCAGCCTAGGGACTTCACCCTCCTACAATGAGCAGTTCTTC.

This chain links TRBV6-5 with TRBJ2-3, with D maybe TRBD2 (6 bases). The CDR3 runs 17 residues. Looked up from germline, CDR1 is MNHEY and CDR2 is SVGAGI. V gave up 8 bases and J gave up 3 bases, with 24 bases separating them. CDR3 sequence (DNA): TGTGCCAGCGGCTCGCTATCTACATGGGAGGAGACAGATACGCAGTATTTT. Amino acid sequence: CASGSLSTWEETDTQYF.